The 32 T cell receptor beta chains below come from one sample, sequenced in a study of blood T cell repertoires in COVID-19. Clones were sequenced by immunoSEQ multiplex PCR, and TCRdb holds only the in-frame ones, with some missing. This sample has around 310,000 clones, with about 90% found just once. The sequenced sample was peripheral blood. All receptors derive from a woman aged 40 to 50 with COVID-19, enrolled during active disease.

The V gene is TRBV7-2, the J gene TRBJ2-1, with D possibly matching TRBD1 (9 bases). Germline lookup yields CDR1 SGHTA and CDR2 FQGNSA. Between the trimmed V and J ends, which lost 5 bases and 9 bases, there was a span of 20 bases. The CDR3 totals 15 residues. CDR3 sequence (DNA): TGTGCCAGCAGCCCCCGGGGGGGACAGGGTGGTGAGCAGTTCTTC. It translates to CASSPRGGQGGEQFF.

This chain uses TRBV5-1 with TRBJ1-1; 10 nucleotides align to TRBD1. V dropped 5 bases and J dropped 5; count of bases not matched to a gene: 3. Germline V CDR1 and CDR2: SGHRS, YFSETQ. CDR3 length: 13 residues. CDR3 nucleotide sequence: TGCGCCAGCAGACAGGACAGGGGGACTGAAGCTTTCTTT. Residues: CASRQDRGTEAFF.

The CDR3 DNA follows: TGTGCCAGCAGCGACAGGGGGCAGAACTATGGCTACACCTTC. This encodes CASSDRGQNYGYTF. V gene TRBV9 combines with J gene TRBJ1-2; 9 bases are shared with TRBD1. From germline, CDR1 is SGDLS and CDR2 YYNGEE. There are 14 residues in the CDR3. The junction had 2 bases not matched to a gene; V was cut back by 3 bases and J by 2 bases.

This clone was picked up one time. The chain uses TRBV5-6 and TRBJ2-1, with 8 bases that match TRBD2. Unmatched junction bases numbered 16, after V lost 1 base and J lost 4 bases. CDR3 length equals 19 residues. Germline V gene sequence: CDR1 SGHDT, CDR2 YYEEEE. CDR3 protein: CASSLFGGSSGSLYNEQFF. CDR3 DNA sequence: TGTGCCAGCAGCTTGTTTGGGGGTTCTAGCGGGTCCTTATACAATGAGCAGTTCTTC.

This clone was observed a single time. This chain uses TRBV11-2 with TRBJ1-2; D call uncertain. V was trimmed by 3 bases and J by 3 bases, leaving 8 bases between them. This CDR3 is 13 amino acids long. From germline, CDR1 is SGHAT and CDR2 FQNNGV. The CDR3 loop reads CASSLGQDYGYTF. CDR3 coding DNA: TGTGCCAGCAGCTTGGGTCAGGACTATGGCTACACCTTC. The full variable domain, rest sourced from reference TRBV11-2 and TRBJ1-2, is EAGVAQSPRYKIIEKRQSVAFWCNPISGHATLYWYQQILGQGPKLLIQFQNNGVVDDSQLPKDRFSAERLKGVDSTLKIQPAKLEDSAVYLCASSLGQDYGYTFGSGTRLTVV.

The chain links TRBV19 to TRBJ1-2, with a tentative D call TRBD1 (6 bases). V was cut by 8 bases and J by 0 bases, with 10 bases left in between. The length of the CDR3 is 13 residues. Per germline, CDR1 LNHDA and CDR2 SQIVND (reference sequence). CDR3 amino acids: CASGGAPNYGYTF. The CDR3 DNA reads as TGTGCCAGTGGGGGGGCACCTAACTATGGCTACACCTTC. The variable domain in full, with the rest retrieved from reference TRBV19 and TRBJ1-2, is DGGITQSPKYLFRKEGQNVTLSCEQNLNHDAMYWYRQDPGQGLRLIYYSQIVNDFQKGDIAEGYSVSREKKESFPLTVTSAQKNPTAFYLCASGGAPNYGYTFGSGTRLTVV.

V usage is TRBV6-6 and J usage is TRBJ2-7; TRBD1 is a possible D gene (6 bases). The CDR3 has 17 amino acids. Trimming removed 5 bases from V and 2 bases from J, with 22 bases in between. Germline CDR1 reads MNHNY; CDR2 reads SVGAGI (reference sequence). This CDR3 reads CASSGSSPGHTTYEQYF. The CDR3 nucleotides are TGTGCCAGCAGTGGATCTTCACCGGGACACACAACCTACGAGCAGTACTTC.

The CDR3 nucleotides read TGTGCCAGCAGCCCAATGGGCAGGCTATGGGAGACCCAGTACTTC. This codes for CASSPMGRLWETQYF. The V call is TRBV7-2, the J call TRBJ2-5; D is unresolved. The CDR3 is 15 amino acids. Germline V gene data show CDR1 as SGHTA and CDR2 as FQGNSA. Trimming removed 5 bases from V and 5 bases from J, with 18 bases in between.

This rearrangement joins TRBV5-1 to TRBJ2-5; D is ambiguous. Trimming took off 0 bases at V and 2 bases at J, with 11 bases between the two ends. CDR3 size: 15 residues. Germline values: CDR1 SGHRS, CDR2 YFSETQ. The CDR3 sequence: CASSLVPGWQETQYF. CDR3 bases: TGCGCCAGCAGCTTGGTTCCCGGGTGGCAAGAGACCCAGTACTTC.

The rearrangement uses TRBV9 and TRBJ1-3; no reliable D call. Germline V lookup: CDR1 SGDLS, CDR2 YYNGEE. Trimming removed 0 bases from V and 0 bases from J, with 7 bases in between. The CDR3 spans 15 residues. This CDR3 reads CASSVERNSGNTIYF. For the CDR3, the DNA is TGTGCCAGCAGCGTAGAGCGCAACTCTGGAAACACCATATATTTT.

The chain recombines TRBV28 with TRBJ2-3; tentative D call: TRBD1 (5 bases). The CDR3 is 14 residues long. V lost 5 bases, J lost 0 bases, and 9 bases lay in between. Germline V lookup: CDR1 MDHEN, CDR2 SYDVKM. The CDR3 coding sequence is TGTGCCAGCAGTAGACAGCCAAGCACAGATACGCAGTATTTT. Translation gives CASSRQPSTDTQYF.

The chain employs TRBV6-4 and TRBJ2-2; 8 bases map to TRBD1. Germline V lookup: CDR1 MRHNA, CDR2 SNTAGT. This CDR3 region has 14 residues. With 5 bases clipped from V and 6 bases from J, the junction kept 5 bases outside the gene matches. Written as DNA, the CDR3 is TGTGCCAGCAGTCCAACACAGGGGGCCGGGGAGCTGTTTTTT. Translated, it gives CASSPTQGAGELFF.

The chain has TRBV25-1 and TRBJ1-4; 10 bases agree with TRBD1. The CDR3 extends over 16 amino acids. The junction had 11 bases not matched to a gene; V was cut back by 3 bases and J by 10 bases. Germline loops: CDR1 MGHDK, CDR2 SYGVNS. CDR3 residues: CASSDHRTGGVRKLFF. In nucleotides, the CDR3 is TGTGCCAGCAGTGACCATAGGACAGGGGGTGTACGAAAACTGTTTTTT.

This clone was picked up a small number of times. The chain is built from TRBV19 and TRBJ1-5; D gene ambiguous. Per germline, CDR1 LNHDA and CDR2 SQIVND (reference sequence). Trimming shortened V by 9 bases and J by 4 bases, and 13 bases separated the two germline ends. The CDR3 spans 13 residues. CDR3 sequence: CASSVGRNQPQHF. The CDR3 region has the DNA TGTGCCAGCTCTGTGGGGAGAAATCAGCCCCAGCATTTT.

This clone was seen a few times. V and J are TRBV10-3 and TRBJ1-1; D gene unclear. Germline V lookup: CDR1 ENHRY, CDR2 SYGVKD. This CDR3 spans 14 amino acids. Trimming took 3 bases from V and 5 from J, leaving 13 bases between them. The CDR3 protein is CAISERGQETEAFF. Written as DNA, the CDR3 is TGTGCCATCAGTGAACGCGGGCAAGAGACTGAAGCTTTCTTT.

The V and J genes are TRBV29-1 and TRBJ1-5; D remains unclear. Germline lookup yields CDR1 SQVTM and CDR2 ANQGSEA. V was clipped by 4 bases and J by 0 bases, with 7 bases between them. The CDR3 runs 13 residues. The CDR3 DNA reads TGCAGCGTTGGAGGGAATAGCAATCAGCCCCAGCATTTT. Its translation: CSVGGNSNQPQHF.

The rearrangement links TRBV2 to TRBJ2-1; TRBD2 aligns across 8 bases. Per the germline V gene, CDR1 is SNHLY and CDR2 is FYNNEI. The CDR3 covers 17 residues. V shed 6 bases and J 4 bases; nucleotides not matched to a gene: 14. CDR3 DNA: TGTGCCAGCAGCGACAAGATTAGCGGGATACTTTACAATGAGCAGTTCTTC. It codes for CASSDKISGILYNEQFF. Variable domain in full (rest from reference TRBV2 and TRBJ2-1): EPEVTQTPSHQVTQMGQEVILRCVPISNHLYFYWYRQILGQKVEFLVSFYNNEISEKSEIFDDQFSVERPDGSNFTLKIRSTKLEDSAMYFCASSDKISGILYNEQFFGPGTRLTVL.

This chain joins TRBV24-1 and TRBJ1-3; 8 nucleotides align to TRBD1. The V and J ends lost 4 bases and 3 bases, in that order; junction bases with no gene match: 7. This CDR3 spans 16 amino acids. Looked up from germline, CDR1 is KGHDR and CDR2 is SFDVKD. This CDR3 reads CATSDPTGEDGNTIYF. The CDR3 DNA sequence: TGTGCCACCAGTGACCCGACAGGGGAAGATGGAAACACCATATATTTT.

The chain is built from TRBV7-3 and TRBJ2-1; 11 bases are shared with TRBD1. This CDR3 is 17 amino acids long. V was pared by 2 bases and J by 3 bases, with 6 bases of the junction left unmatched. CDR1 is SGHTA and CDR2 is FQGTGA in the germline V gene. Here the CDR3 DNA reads TGTGCCAGCAGCTTATCTGGGACAGGGGGATTCTACAATGAGCAGTTCTTC. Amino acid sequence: CASSLSGTGGFYNEQFF.

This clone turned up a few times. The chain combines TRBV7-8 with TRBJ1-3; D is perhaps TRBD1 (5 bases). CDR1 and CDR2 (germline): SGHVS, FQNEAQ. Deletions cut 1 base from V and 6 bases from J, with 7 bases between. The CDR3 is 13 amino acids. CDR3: CASSLVRANTIYF. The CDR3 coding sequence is TGTGCCAGCAGCTTAGTCAGGGCAAACACCATATATTTT.

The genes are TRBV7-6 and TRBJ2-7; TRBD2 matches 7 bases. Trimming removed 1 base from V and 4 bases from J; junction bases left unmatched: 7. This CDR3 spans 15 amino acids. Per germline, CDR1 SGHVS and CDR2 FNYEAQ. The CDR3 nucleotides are TGTGCCAGCAGCTTAGGGGGAGGGATTAATTACGAGCAGTACTTC. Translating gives CASSLGGGINYEQYF.

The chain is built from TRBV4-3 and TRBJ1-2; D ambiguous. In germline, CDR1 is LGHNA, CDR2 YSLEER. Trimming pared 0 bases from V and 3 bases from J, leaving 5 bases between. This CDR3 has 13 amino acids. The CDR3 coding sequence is TGCGCCAGCAGCCAAGAGGCCCACTATGGCTACACCTTC. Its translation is CASSQEAHYGYTF.

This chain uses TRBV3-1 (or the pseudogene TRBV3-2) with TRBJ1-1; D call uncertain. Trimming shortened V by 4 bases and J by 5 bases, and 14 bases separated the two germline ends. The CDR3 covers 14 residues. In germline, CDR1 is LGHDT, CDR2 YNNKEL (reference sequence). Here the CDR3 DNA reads TGTGCCAGCAGCCGGAGCCCGCGATGGACTGAAGCTTTCTTT. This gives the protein CASSRSPRWTEAFF.

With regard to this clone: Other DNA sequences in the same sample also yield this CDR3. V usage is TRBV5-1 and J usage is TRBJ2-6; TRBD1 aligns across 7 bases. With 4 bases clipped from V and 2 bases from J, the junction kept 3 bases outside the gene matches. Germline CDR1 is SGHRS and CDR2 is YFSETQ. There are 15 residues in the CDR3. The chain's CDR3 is CASSPTGAGANVLTF. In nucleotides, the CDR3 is TGCGCCAGCAGCCCCACAGGGGCTGGGGCCAACGTCCTGACTTTC. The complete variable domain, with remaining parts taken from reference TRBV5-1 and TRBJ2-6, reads KAGVTQTPRYLIKTRGQQVTLSCSPISGHRSVSWYQQTPGQGLQFLFEYFSETQRNKGNFPGRFSGRQFSNSRSEMNVSTLELGDSALYLCASSPTGAGANVLTFGAGSRLTVL.

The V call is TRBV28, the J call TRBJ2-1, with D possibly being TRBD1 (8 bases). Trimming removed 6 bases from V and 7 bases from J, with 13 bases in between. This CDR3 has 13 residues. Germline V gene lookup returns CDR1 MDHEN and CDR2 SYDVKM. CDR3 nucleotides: TGTGCCAGCAGGGGAGGGGACAGGAATGAGCAGTTCTTC. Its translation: CASRGGDRNEQFF.

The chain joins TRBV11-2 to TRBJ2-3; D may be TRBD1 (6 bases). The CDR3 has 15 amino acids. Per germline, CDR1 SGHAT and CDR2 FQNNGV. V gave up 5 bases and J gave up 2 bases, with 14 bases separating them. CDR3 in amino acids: CASSTWTDSTDTQYF. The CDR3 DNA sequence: TGTGCCAGCAGCACCTGGACAGACTCCACAGATACGCAGTATTTT.

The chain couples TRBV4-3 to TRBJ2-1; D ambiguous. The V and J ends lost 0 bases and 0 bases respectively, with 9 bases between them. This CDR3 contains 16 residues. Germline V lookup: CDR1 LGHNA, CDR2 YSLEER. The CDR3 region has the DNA TGCGCCAGCAGCCAAGATTTTAGGAGCTCCTACAATGAGCAGTTCTTC. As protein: CASSQDFRSSYNEQFF.

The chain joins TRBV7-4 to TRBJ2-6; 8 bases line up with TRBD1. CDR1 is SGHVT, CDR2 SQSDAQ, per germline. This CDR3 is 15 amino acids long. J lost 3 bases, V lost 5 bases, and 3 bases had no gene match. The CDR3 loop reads CASSLRGRGANVLTF. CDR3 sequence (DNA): TGTGCCAGCAGCCTCAGGGGGCGTGGGGCCAACGTCCTGACTTTC.

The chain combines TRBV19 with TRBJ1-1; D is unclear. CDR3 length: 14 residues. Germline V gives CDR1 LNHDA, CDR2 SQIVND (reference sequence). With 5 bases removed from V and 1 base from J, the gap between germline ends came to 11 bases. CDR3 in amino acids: CASSALGGNTEAFF. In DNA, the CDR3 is TGTGCCAGTAGTGCCCTCGGAGGGAACACTGAAGCTTTCTTT.

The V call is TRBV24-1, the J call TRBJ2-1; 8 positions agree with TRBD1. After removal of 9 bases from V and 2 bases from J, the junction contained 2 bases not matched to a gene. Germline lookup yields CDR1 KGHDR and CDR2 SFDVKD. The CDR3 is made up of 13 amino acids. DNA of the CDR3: TGTGCCACCCAGGGGGCTACCTACAATGAGCAGTTCTTC. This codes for CATQGATYNEQFF.

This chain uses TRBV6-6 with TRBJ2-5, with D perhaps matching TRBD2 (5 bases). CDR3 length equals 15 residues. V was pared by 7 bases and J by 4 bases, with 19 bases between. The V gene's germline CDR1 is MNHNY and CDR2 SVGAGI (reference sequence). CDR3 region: CASNHPGMVGETQYF. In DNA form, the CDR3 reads TGTGCCAGCAATCACCCGGGGATGGTAGGAGAGACCCAGTACTTC.

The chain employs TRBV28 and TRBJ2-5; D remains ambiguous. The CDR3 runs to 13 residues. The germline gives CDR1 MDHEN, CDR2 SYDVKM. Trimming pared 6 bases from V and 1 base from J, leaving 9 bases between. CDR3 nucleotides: TGTGCCAGCAGCCCCCTAGTCCAAGAGACCCAGTACTTC. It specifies CASSPLVQETQYF.